This TCR beta chain is from a study of cytomegalovirus exposure and HLA in healthy donors (dated 2017 in TCRdb). Turning to the overall study: An earlier analysis of 550 to 700 of the donors reported 250 to 300 Gb of sequence data and roughly 100 million unique TCR beta sequences from 150 million to 200 million T cells. Roughly 300 gigabases of sequencing data and approximately 85 million unique TCR sequences were included in an early release covering around 600 HLA-typed donors. Of the roughly 390 genotyped donors, around 81% fell in the genetic ancestry cluster associated with self-reported Caucasian donors. The study aimed to test whether cataloging public T cell receptors could reveal signatures of past pathogen exposure. Using immunosequencing, the study profiled T cell repertoires from 666 subjects and related those repertoires to cytomegalovirus serostatus. A separate validation cohort of about 110 different subjects was used in addition to the 666-subject first cohort. To predict cytomegalovirus infection status, the study brought together high-throughput TCR immunosequencing, statistical association of individual TCRs with disease status, and machine learning. To study patterns of TCR occurrence, a later analysis re-analyzed previously published TCR beta repertoires from 700 or so donors and added high-resolution HLA genotyping. In the later analysis, no new phenotypic data were used to find candidate immune exposures; instead, reliance was placed on TCR beta sequences and their occurrence across donors. An earlier analysis of fewer than 750 of the donors used high-throughput TCR beta sequencing to judge whether each TCR beta V gene segment behaved as functional or pseudogenic. Donor age, sex, ethnicity and CMV serostatus were collected together with the repertoire data. A later genetic analysis took genome-wide SNP genotypes for about 55% of the 666 donors and used that subset as a discovery cohort. All discovery cohort repertoires had been generated using a single sequencing platform. HLA typing covered class I and class II loci at four-digit resolution. Typing coverage varied by locus: roughly 629-640 donors for A, B, C, DRB1 and DQB1; around 560 for DQA1; 600 to 610 for DPA1; 400 to 480 for DPB1. Five DR-DQ haplotypes were handled as single units for association and clustering, since linkage in the cohort was strong. On average, about 240,000 unique TCR beta nucleotide sequences were sequenced per donor among 398 genotyped donors of the cohort, with around 19% of those sequences being non-productive. Summary of the overall study and its limitations: The only immune exposure information available for the cohort was CMV serostatus. In an earlier analysis of about 550 of the donors, most TCR beta V segments were observed in productive rearrangements about 87% or about 30% of the time, broadly matching IMGT annotations. Linkage disequilibrium might explain the correlated functional status among segregating V segments, but an unknown experimental factor could not be ruled out. Compared with equally common non-associated chains, HLA-associated TCR beta chains in a later analysis were more clonally expanded and had lower generation probabilities. In a later genetic analysis, fewer N-insertions in productive TCRs were reported among donors in an Asian-associated ancestry cluster than the roughly 700-donor mean. According to a later analysis, parvovirus B19, influenza, CMV and Epstein-Barr virus appeared linked to several top co-occurrence clusters. A further reported finding was that TCR beta sequences accurately predicted the HLA-A and HLA-B alleles for most subjects in the first cohort. Assigning TCR associations to individual alleles was difficult when HLA alleles, especially DR and DQ, strongly co-occurred. Most CMV-associated TCR beta chains appeared to be HLA-restricted in a later analysis, and the HLA associations seemed to be driven largely by CMV exposure. V-gene and J-gene trimming of TCR beta chains was associated with a missense DCLRE1C variant in a later genetic analysis, and the association was replicated in an independent cohort. A group of highly shared sequence variants was considered likely to be a technical artifact of the sequencing pipeline. In vitro tests confirmed that a few of the cytomegalovirus-associated TCR beta chains recognize cytomegalovirus antigens. A total of 150 to 200 TCR beta chains were listed by the study as associated with cytomegalovirus. The authors suggested that the approach could potentially be extended to other disease states and immunological phenotypes. Roughly 17 rarely observed V segments, including chromosome 9 orphons, were excluded from the earlier analysis of several hundred of the donors because counts were too low. This cohort had only TCR beta chains sequenced, and the lack of alpha or paired-chain data limited which features could be detected. While some public TCRs were present in many individuals, most TCR sequences turned up only very rarely across donors. A later analysis found that TCR association rates varied across HLA loci, with DRB1 alleles showing the most associated TCRs and HLA-C alleles the fewest. In both the original and validation cohorts, the classifier was reported to diagnose cytomegalovirus status with high specificity and sensitivity. At a false discovery rate of 0.05, a later analysis linked fewer than 20,000 TCR beta sequences to specific HLA alleles. Roughly uniform sequencing depth across donors was assumed in presence/absence analyses, although this assumption may not hold. Because HLA typing was unavailable for some donors at each locus, only the typed subset was used in association tests. Some IMGT-functional V segments, including TRBV6-2 and TRBV6-3, could not be distinguished by the 87-base-pair reads and were therefore excluded.

The library was obtained by the immunoSEQ multiplex PCR assay. A mixture of 60 forward primers for TCR Vbeta segments and 13 reverse primers for TCR Jbeta segments was used in the multiplex PCR. The CDR3 region of rearranged TCR beta genes was amplified from genomic DNA by a multiplex PCR assay. The amplified TCR beta libraries were sequenced on the Illumina HiSeq System as 87-base-pair reads. Under the source paper's analysis protocol: A later analysis tallied around 87 million unique TCR beta chains across the 610 or so repertoires, and approximately 9.9 million of those chains were shared by two or more donors. To remove PCR and sequencing errors, raw reads were error-corrected and collapsed into unique sequences using a nearest-neighbor algorithm that merged closely related sequences. Alignment of CDR3 sequences to IMGT reference sequences was used to assign V, D and J gene segments. Each retained sequence needed at least a six-nucleotide match to both a V gene segment and a J gene segment. Rearrangements were classified as productive when the CDR3 lacked stop codons and remained in frame with V and J, and all other rearrangements were classified as non-productive. Following IMGT convention, CDR3 was defined as the stretch from the second conserved V-encoded cysteine to the conserved J-encoded phenylalanine. Sequences without an unambiguous match to a single V gene segment were excluded from the earlier analysis of approximately 560 of the donors. An earlier analysis of 450 to 650 of the donors called V segments functional above 56.7% productive rearrangements and segregating when the between-donor standard deviation exceeded 5%. A statistical classification framework was developed to diagnose cytomegalovirus status using the catalog of TCR beta chain sequences. V and J gene assignment, in a later analysis, came from comparing TCR nucleotide sequences with IMGT/GENE-DB human TR gene sequences. A later analysis assigned CDR3 sequences and most-parsimonious VDJ recombination scenarios with the TCRdist pipeline. A later analysis defined each TCR beta chain by its CDR3 amino acid sequence plus V-gene family, and excluded reads lacking a unique V-gene family. In a later analysis, approximately 640 highly shared, low-generation-probability nucleotide sequences were removed to address suspected cross-contamination and a sequencing artifact. In a later analysis, a clonal expansion index was calculated for each public chain from normalized within-repertoire ranks of inferred template counts. In a later analysis, generation probabilities were computed using a VDJ recombination model fitted to out-of-frame rearrangements, and the results were checked against IGoR. A later analysis scored TCR-TCR, TCR-HLA and TCR-CMV co-occurrence with hypergeometric tests, applying a repertoire-size bias correction to TCR pairs. To estimate false discovery rates, a later analysis permuted the HLA or CMV assignments 20 times. A later analysis grouped co-occurring TCRs with DBSCAN, adding TCRdist sequence similarity when clustering within HLA-allele-positive subsets. Repertoires with fewer than 30,000 or more than 120,000 public chains were left out of co-occurrence clustering, as were five repertoires with anomalous nucleotide sharing. What TCRdb holds here is the immuneACCESS table cut down to in-frame rearrangements. Part of the clones is not present; checked against another copy, under half of the missing clones reflect an unresolved V gene, and the others are unexplained. The V and J calls and clone size are taken from that table; D and trimming were inferred from the DNA. The sample data list 90,000 to 120,000 clones, and more than 75% of these were observed just once. Together, the top ten hold 2% to 3% of the sample.

The cohort comprised under 700 healthy bone marrow donors. All cohort members were sampled while nominally healthy, although unrecorded immune exposures were likely present. The donor tested CMV seropositive, placing the donor among the 250 to 350 seropositive members of the cohort. Every donor gave a peripheral blood sample, and the peripheral blood mononuclear cells from that sample were used for TCR beta sequencing. The Qiagen DNeasy Blood Extraction Kit was used to extract genomic DNA from the blood cell samples. About this clone: Its antigen target is currently unknown. Base qualities are not recorded, but no much larger clone differs from it by a single base.

The CDR3 has 17 amino acids, counting the end cysteine and phenylalanine. CDR3 DNA is the only sequence kept; it has 51 bases, read in frame from the first base. Unmatched junction bases come to 14, with V trimmed by 4 bases and J by 9 bases. Looking up the germline V gene yields CDR1 SGHTS and CDR2 YDEGEE. Sequencing used PBMCs. The V and J segments used are TRBV5-8 and TRBJ1-5; TRBD1 aligns with 12 central bases. The receptor's source is a man aged 30 to 45 in good health and CMV-seropositive. Here the CDR3 is given as CASSPSPGTGGLWPQHF. The nucleotide sequence reads as follows: TGTGCCAGCAGCCCGAGCCCCGGGACAGGGGGCCTCTGGCCCCAGCATTTT.